The 31 T cell receptor beta chains listed next were all sequenced from one sample in a study of blood T cell repertoires in COVID-19. Clones were read by immunoSEQ multiplex PCR, and TCRdb kept only the in-frame ones, dropping some. The sample contains 110,000 to 150,000 clones, around four fifths of which appear only once. Material: PBMCs or T cells enriched from blood (not recorded which). Receptor source: a woman in her thirties or forties who had recovered from COVID-19.

DNA for the CDR3: TGCGCCAGCAGTGGGCAGGGTCATCAGCCCCAGCATTTT. It yields the protein CASSGQGHQPQHF. This chain connects TRBV10-2 to TRBJ1-5, with D possibly matching TRBD1 (5 bases). Germline CDR1 WSHSY, CDR2 SAAADI. CDR3 length: 13 residues. Trimming cost V 4 bases and J 5 bases, with 9 bases left between them.

The gene calls are TRBV10-3 and TRBJ2-7; 10 bases are shared with TRBD1. The CDR3 contains 17 residues. Germline V lookup: CDR1 ENHRY, CDR2 SYGVKD. After removal of 4 bases from V and 1 base from J, the junction contained 10 bases not matched to a gene. Here the CDR3 reads CAISGTMPGQGSYEQYF. The CDR3 nucleotides read TGTGCCATCAGTGGCACTATGCCGGGACAGGGGTCCTACGAGCAGTACTTC.

The CDR3: CASSEVFSASGRRDTQYF. The CDR3, as DNA: TGTGCCAGCAGCGAGGTGTTTAGTGCTAGCGGGAGGCGGGATACGCAGTATTTT. The chain combines TRBV7-8 with TRBJ2-3, with 11 bases fitting TRBD2. V trimming: 5 bases; J trimming: 6 bases; junction bases outside the gene matches: 16. The germline V gene encodes CDR1 SGHVS and CDR2 FQNEAQ. The CDR3 spans 18 residues.

The chain combines TRBV7-9 with TRBJ2-5; D perhaps matches TRBD2 (5 bases). CDR3 size: 13 residues. Trimming pared 2 bases from V and 6 bases from J, leaving 10 bases between. Germline V gene data show CDR1 as SEHNR and CDR2 as FQNEAQ (reference sequence). The CDR3 spells CASSLPGWQTQYF. The CDR3 DNA is TGTGCCAGCAGCTTACCGGGGTGGCAGACCCAGTACTTC.

The chain recombines TRBV6-5 with TRBJ1-3; D ambiguous. Germline lookup yields CDR1 MNHEY and CDR2 SVGAGI. V dropped 5 bases and J dropped 8 bases, with 10 bases sitting between them. The CDR3 is made up of 12 amino acids. CDR3 amino acids: CASSNPSDTIYF. CDR3 bases: TGTGCCAGCAGTAACCCGTCGGACACCATATATTTT.

The chain recombines TRBV7-9 with TRBJ1-1, with D perhaps TRBD1 (5 bases). CDR3 length: 14 amino acids. V gave up 5 bases and J gave up 5 bases, with 15 bases separating them. Germline CDR1 reads SEHNR; CDR2 reads FQNEAQ (reference sequence). In DNA form, the CDR3 reads TGTGCCAGCAGCACAACCGGGGGAAGGACTGAAGCTTTCTTT. Amino acid sequence: CASSTTGGRTEAFF. Full variable domain (rest looked up from reference TRBV7-9 and TRBJ1-1): DTGVSQNPRHKITKRGQNVTFRCDPISEHNRLYWYRQTLGQGPEFLTYFQNEAQLEKSRLLSDRFSAERPKGSFSTLEIQRTEQGDSAMYLCASSTTGGRTEAFFGQGTRLTVV.

This clone was picked up a small number of times. J is TRBJ1-5 and V is TRBV11-2; TRBD1 agrees at 7 bases. This CDR3 region has 14 residues. CDR1 is SGHAT, CDR2 FQNNGV, per germline. The ends lost 3 bases at V and 3 bases at J; junction bases unmatched: 2. The CDR3 DNA reads TGTGCCAGCAGCTTGGGACAGTTCAATCAGCCCCAGCATTTT. Amino acid sequence: CASSLGQFNQPQHF.

The J gene is TRBJ1-2, the V gene TRBV12-5; D gene ambiguous. Germline CDR1 reads LGHNT; CDR2 reads FRNRAP. The length of the CDR3 is 15 residues. V lost 2 bases, J lost 4 bases, and 14 bases lay in between. CDR3 loop: CASGLYEGLGYGYTF. CDR3 DNA sequence: TGTGCTAGTGGTTTGTATGAGGGCCTCGGCTATGGCTACACCTTC.

V usage is TRBV4-1 and J usage is TRBJ2-7; TRBD2 is a possible D gene (5 bases). CDR3 size: 17 residues. Germline loops: CDR1 MGHRA, CDR2 YSYEKL. Trimming stripped 1 base from V and 5 bases from J, with 21 bases between. CDR3 nucleotides: TGCGCCAGCAGCCAAGGGCCAGGAGGCCCGATAAGCGACGAGCAGTACTTC. Protein product: CASSQGPGGPISDEQYF.

The rearrangement joins TRBV18 to TRBJ2-5; tentative D call: TRBD2 (6 bases). Germline V gives CDR1 KGHSH, CDR2 LQKENI. CDR3 length: 15 residues. The V end was cut by 4 bases, the J end by 1 base, with 13 bases between. The CDR3, as DNA: TGTGCCAGCTCACAAACCGCGGGGCCCCAAGAGACCCAGTACTTC. Protein product: CASSQTAGPQETQYF.

The CDR3 reads CASSISSYNSPLHF. Here the CDR3 DNA reads TGTGCCAGTAGCATCAGCTCCTATAATTCACCCCTCCACTTT. The chain employs TRBV19 and TRBJ1-6; D gene unclear. The V end was cut by 6 bases, the J end by 0 bases, with 6 bases between. CDR3 length: 14 residues. Per germline, CDR1 LNHDA and CDR2 SQIVND (reference sequence).

This clone came up a few times. This chain links TRBV18 with TRBJ1-4; 7 nucleotides align to TRBD1. Trimming took 1 base from V and 0 from J; bases not matched to a gene: 2. This CDR3 has 16 residues. The germline V gene has CDR1 KGHSH and CDR2 LQKENI. CDR3 sequence reads: CASSPQQGTTNEKLFF. Here the CDR3 DNA reads TGTGCCAGCTCACCACAACAGGGGACAACTAATGAAAAACTGTTTTTT.

This clone was counted a few times. This rearrangement joins TRBV27 to TRBJ2-7, with 12 positions matching TRBD1. Germline CDR1 and CDR2: MNHEY and SMNVEV (reference sequence). This CDR3 has 14 residues. V lost 6 bases, J lost 6 bases, and 6 bases stayed unmatched. The CDR3 sequence is CASSPGTGGIEQYF. The CDR3 coding sequence is TGTGCCAGCAGCCCCGGGACAGGGGGCATCGAGCAGTACTTC.

The chain carries TRBV3-1 (or the pseudogene TRBV3-2) and TRBJ2-1, with TRBD2 matching 10 bases. Trimming at V came to 0 bases and at J to 5 bases, leaving 19 bases not matched to a gene. The CDR3 totals 21 residues. Germline V gene sequence: CDR1 LGHDT, CDR2 YNNKEL (reference sequence). Here the CDR3 reads CASSQDPWGLAGAPEDNEQFF. The CDR3 DNA sequence: TGTGCCAGCAGCCAAGACCCCTGGGGGCTAGCGGGAGCCCCGGAGGACAATGAGCAGTTCTTC.

This clone was counted a single time. The CDR3 nucleotides are TGTGCCAGCAGCCCGGGGACTAGCGGGGACTACAATGAGCAGTTCTTC. Amino acids: CASSPGTSGDYNEQFF. The chain uses TRBV7-9 and TRBJ2-1, with 13 positions matching TRBD2. With 5 bases clipped from V and 3 bases from J, the junction kept 4 bases outside the gene matches. Germline V lookup: CDR1 SEHNR, CDR2 FQNEAQ (reference sequence). There are 16 residues in the CDR3.

The table lists this clone with a few counts. The V call is TRBV30, the J call TRBJ2-7, with D possibly matching TRBD1 (5 bases). The germline V and J ends were trimmed by 7 bases and 12 bases, with 19 bases remaining between them. The germline gives CDR1 GTSNPN, CDR2 SVGIG (reference sequence). This CDR3 has 11 residues. The CDR3 is CASTEDAAPYF. The CDR3 bases are TGTGCCTCGACAGAGGACGCAGCTCCGTACTTC.

The rearrangement links TRBV7-2 to TRBJ2-1; D is perhaps TRBD2 (6 bases). The CDR3 contains 15 residues. The V end lost 1 base, the J end lost 4 bases, and 11 bases lay between the germline ends. Germline V lookup: CDR1 SGHTA, CDR2 FQGNSA. The CDR3 DNA sequence: TGTGCCAGCAGCTTAGGGACTACGACTTACAATGAGCAGTTCTTC. It translates to CASSLGTTTYNEQFF.

V and J are TRBV3-1 (or the pseudogene TRBV3-2) and TRBJ1-2; D gene uncertain. The CDR3 totals 13 residues. Per germline, CDR1 LGHDT and CDR2 YNNKEL (reference sequence). The ends were cut back, 1 base at V and 8 bases at J, with 11 bases in the middle. The chain's CDR3 is CASSQGARGGYTF. CDR3 DNA sequence: TGTGCCAGCAGCCAAGGTGCGCGCGGGGGCTACACCTTC.

The chain couples TRBV19 to TRBJ1-4; D is unresolved. The germline V and J ends were trimmed by 5 bases and 8 bases, with 18 bases remaining between them. The length of the CDR3 is 15 residues. CDR1 is LNHDA and CDR2 is SQIVND in the germline V gene (reference sequence). CDR3 DNA sequence: TGTGCCAGTAGTCCAAGTCGGGGTTTGGGAGAAAAACTGTTTTTT. Protein sequence: CASSPSRGLGEKLFF.

The chain recombines TRBV30 with TRBJ2-2; tentative D call: TRBD2 (5 bases). Per germline, CDR1 GTSNPN and CDR2 SVGIG (reference sequence). The CDR3 spans 12 residues. The CDR3 coding sequence is TGTGCTGGAAGGGCGGGCACCGGGGAGCTGTTTTTT. This encodes CAGRAGTGELFF.

The genes are TRBV6-5 and TRBJ1-2; perhaps TRBD1 as D (5 bases). This CDR3 has 11 amino acids. Germline CDR1 and CDR2: MNHEY and SVGAGI. V lost 7 bases and J lost 8, with 11 bases in between. DNA for the CDR3: TGTGCCAGCATACAGGAGGGCGGCTACACCTTC. Translation gives CASIQEGGYTF.

This chain uses TRBV6-1 with TRBJ2-5; 8 bases agree with TRBD1. With V trimmed by 3 bases and J by 2 bases, 11 bases remained unmatched. The CDR3 is made up of 17 amino acids. The germline CDR1 and CDR2 sequences are MNHNS and SASEGT. CDR3 in DNA: TGTGCCAGCAGTGACCACCTCGGGACAGGTGCACAAGAGACCCAGTACTTC. It encodes CASSDHLGTGAQETQYF.

V gene TRBV9 combines with J gene TRBJ2-1; TRBD2 matches 10 bases. V gave up 2 bases and J gave up 7 bases; unmatched junction bases: 9. Germline V gives CDR1 SGDLS, CDR2 YYNGEE. This CDR3 comprises 16 residues. This chain's CDR3 is CASSVSGTSELNEQFF. The CDR3 DNA reads TGTGCCAGCAGCGTCTCCGGGACTAGCGAGCTTAATGAGCAGTTCTTC. The complete variable domain, with remaining parts taken from reference TRBV9 and TRBJ2-1, reads DSGVTQTPKHLITATGQRVTLRCSPRSGDLSVYWYQQSLDQGLQFLIQYYNGEERAKGNILERFSAQQFPDLHSELNLSSLELGDSALYFCASSVSGTSELNEQFFGPGTRLTVL.

This chain uses TRBV6-5 with TRBJ2-1, with 7 bases identical to TRBD2. The CDR3 covers 13 residues. Trimming at V came to 6 bases and at J to 10 bases, leaving 9 bases not matched to a gene. Germline V gene sequence: CDR1 MNHEY, CDR2 SVGAGI. CDR3: CASRVPFSGEQFF. The CDR3, as DNA: TGTGCCAGCAGGGTCCCCTTTAGCGGGGAGCAGTTCTTC.

This chain links TRBV9 with TRBJ2-5; D perhaps matches TRBD2 (6 bases). V shed 3 bases and J shed 2 bases, with 11 bases lying between them. Germline V gives CDR1 SGDLS, CDR2 YYNGEE. The CDR3 consists of 14 residues. This CDR3 is CASSGVADQETQYF. CDR3 coding DNA: TGTGCCAGCAGCGGGGTAGCGGATCAAGAGACCCAGTACTTC.

The J gene is TRBJ1-1, the V gene TRBV11-1; 7 positions agree with TRBD1. CDR1 is SGHAT and CDR2 is FQDESV in the germline V gene (reference sequence). The CDR3 sequence is 15 residues long. Trimming took 5 bases from V and 6 from J; bases not matched to a gene: 12. The CDR3 DNA reads as TGTGCCAGCAGCGACCGTACTCGGGGACAGCCTGAAGCTTTCTTT. Its translation: CASSDRTRGQPEAFF.

The chain links TRBV9 to TRBJ1-1; a weak D match, TRBD1 (6 bases). Trimming removed 0 bases from V and 4 bases from J, with 10 bases in between. CDR1 is SGDLS and CDR2 is YYNGEE in the germline V gene. The CDR3 sequence is 14 residues long. CDR3 sequence (DNA): TGTGCCAGCAGCGTAGCTGAGGGGGTCACTGAAGCTTTCTTT. This sequence encodes CASSVAEGVTEAFF.

This clone was seen only once. The chain employs TRBV23-1 and TRBJ1-1; 12 bases line up with TRBD1. TRBV23-1 is treated as an ORF (open reading frame) with a function not yet certain. This CDR3 is built from 21 residues. J was trimmed by 0 bases and V by 0 bases; bases with no gene match: 14. The CDR3 sequence is CASSQSRDRGLEGSVNTEAFF. The CDR3 DNA reads as TGCGCCAGCAGTCAATCGAGGGACAGGGGGCTCGAGGGTAGCGTGAACACTGAAGCTTTCTTT.

The CDR3 sequence is CAWSENRGGEQFF. The CDR3 nucleotides are TGTGCCTGGAGTGAAAACAGGGGGGGTGAGCAGTTCTTC. The chain joins TRBV30 to TRBJ2-1; possibly TRBD1 for D (8 bases). V was cut by 1 base and J by 9 bases, with 13 bases left in between. Germline V gene lookup returns CDR1 GTSNPN and CDR2 SVGIG (reference sequence). The CDR3 totals 13 residues.

This sequence joins TRBV2 and TRBJ1-1, with D unclear. The germline V gene encodes CDR1 SNHLY and CDR2 FYNNEI. The germline V and J ends were trimmed by 2 bases and 3 bases, with 4 bases remaining between them. This CDR3 contains 12 residues. Here the CDR3 reads CASSELYTEAFF. The DNA of the CDR3 is TGTGCCAGCAGTGAACTATACACTGAAGCTTTCTTT.

The rearrangement links TRBV6-5 to TRBJ2-7, with D maybe TRBD2 (5 bases). V lost 0 bases and J 5 bases, leaving 8 bases between the germline ends. Germline V gene data show CDR1 as MNHEY and CDR2 as SVGAGI. The CDR3 contains 13 residues. This CDR3 is CASSYSPGDEQYF. CDR3 coding DNA: TGTGCCAGCAGTTACTCGCCCGGGGACGAGCAGTACTTC.